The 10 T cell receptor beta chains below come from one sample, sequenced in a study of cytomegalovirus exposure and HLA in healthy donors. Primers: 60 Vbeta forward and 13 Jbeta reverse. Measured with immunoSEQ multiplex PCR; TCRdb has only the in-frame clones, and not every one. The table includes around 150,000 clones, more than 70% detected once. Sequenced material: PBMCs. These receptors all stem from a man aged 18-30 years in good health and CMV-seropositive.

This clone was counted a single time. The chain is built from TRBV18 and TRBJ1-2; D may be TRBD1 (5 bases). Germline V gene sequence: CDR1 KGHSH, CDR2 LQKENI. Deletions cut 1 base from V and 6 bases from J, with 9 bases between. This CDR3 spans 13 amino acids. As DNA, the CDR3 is TGTGCCAGCTCACCACTAATAGGGGATGGCTACACCTTC. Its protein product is CASSPLIGDGYTF.

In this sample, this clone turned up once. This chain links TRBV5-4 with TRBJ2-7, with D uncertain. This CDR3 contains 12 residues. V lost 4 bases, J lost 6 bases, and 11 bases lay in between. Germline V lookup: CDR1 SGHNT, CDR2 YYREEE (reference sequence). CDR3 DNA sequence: TGTGCCAGCAGCCCCTACTTCGGCGAGCAGTACTTC. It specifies CASSPYFGEQYF.

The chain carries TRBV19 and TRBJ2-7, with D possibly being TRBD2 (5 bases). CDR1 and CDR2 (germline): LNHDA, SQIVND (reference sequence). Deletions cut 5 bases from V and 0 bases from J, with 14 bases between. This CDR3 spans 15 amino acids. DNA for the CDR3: TGTGCCAGTAGTCCCAGCGGTTTTAGCTCCTACGAGCAGTACTTC. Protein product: CASSPSGFSSYEQYF.

CDR3 bases: TGTGCCAGCAGTTCAGGAGGCGGGAGTAGGAGCACAGATACGCAGTATTTT. This encodes CASSSGGGSRSTDTQYF. This chain connects TRBV27 to TRBJ2-3; 7 bases align to TRBD2. The CDR3 runs 17 residues. CDR1 and CDR2 (germline): MNHEY, SMNVEV (reference sequence). V shed 4 bases and J 0 bases; nucleotides not matched to a gene: 10.

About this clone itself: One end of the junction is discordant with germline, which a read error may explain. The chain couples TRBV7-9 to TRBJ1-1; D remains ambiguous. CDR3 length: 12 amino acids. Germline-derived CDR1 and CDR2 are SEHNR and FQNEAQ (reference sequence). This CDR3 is CSSSFRNAEAFF. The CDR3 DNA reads TGTTCCAGCAGCTTCAGAAACGCTGAAGCTTTCTTT.

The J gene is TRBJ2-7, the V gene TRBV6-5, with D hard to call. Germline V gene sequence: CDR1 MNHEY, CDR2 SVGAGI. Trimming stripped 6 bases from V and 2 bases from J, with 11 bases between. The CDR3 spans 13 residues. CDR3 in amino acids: CASSSRYPYEQYF. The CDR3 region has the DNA TGTGCCAGCAGCTCTAGGTATCCCTACGAGCAGTACTTC.

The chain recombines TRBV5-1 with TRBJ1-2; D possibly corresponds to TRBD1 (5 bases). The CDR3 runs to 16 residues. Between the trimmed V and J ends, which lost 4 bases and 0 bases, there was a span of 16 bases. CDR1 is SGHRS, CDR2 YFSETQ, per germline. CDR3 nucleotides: TGCGCCAGCAGCGACTGGGGCGGACCAACTAACTATGGCTACACCTTC. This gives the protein CASSDWGGPTNYGYTF.

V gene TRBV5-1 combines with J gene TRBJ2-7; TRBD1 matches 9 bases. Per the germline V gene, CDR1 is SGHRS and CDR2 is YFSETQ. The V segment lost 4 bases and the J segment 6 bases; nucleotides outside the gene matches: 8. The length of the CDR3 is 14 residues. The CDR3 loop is CASSRPGQGAEQYF. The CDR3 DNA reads TGCGCCAGCAGCAGACCGGGACAGGGAGCCGAGCAGTACTTC.

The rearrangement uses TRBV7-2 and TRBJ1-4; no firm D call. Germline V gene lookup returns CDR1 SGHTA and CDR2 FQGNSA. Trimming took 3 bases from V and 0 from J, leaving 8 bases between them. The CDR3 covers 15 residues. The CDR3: CASSFSVATNEKLFF. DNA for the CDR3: TGTGCCAGCAGCTTCTCAGTTGCAACTAATGAAAAACTGTTTTTT.

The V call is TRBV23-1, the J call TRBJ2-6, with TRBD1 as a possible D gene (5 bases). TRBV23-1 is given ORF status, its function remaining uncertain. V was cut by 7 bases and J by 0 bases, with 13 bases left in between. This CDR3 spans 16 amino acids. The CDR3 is CASKGSLYSGANVLTF. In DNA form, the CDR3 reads TGCGCCAGCAAGGGGTCCCTGTACTCTGGGGCCAACGTCCTGACTTTC.